This T cell receptor (beta chain) was profiled in a study of blood T cell repertoires in COVID-19. Whole-study context: From T cells, B-cell-depleted T cells, or PBMCs came the material, which was cDNA or gDNA.

Enrollment of patients from Seattle took place during active infection, with longitudinal follow-up. The V gene lost 2 bases and the J gene lost 0 bases, with 19 bases spanning the gap. Germline values: CDR1 SGHTS, CDR2 YDEGEE. This CDR3 contains 18 residues. Methods used by the authors: Amplifying reference gene primers gave estimates of nucleated cell counts. The table came from immunoSEQ multiplex PCR; TCRdb's copy has only in-frame clones and leaves some out. The DNA was the basis for D and trimming; V, J and clone size are from that table. This repertoire shows more than 250,000 clones, 75% to 90% found once; its top ten account for 6% to 8%.

The TCR sequence derives from a woman aged 50 to 60 with COVID-19, enrolled during active disease. The genes are TRBV5-8 and TRBJ2-3; D possibly corresponds to TRBD1 (6 bases). The sample consisted of peripheral blood. DNA of the CDR3: TGTGCCAGCAGCTTCGGCCAGGGGTCATACCTCAGCACAGATACGCAGTATTTT. It translates to CASSFGQGSYLSTDTQYF.